This TCR beta chain emerged from a study of T cell responses to AZD1222 COVID-19 vaccine (dated by TCRdb to about 2021). With respect to the entire study: A total of 230 to 250 trial participants underwent TCR sequencing, of whom more than 200 had received two doses of AZD1222 and some 26 had received two doses of the MenACWY control vaccine. Trial participants were enrolled by age into 18-55, 56-69 and 70-plus year subgroups, with 148, 28 and 57 TCR-sequenced participants respectively. Overall study outcomes, separate from this receptor: Conclusions about previously exposed vaccinees are limited because only a handful of AZD1222 recipients were SARS-CoV-2 seropositive at baseline. Most participants were white British and females outnumbered males, and the authors suggested that clonal diversity may have been underestimated. A significant rise in spike-specific TCR breadth and depth was observed after two AZD1222 doses relative to day 0 and relative to MenACWY recipients. In the small 56-69-year group, the increase in depth fell short of significance, most likely because of low power. The whole spike protein was spanned by vaccine-associated CD4 TCRs, and dominant responses were seen in regions 160-218 and 743-854. Epitopes outside the regions mutated in the B.1.351 and B.1.1.7 variants were reportedly recognized by nearly half of the unique spike-specific TCRs. Because no day 14 peak-response samples were available, repertoires were characterized only after the peak T cell response.

CDR1 SGHTA and CDR2 FQGNSA were looked up in the germline V gene. The CDR3, cysteine through phenylalanine, is 16 amino acids long. Only the CDR3 DNA stays, 48 bases, in frame from base 1. V is shortened by 5 bases, J by 3 bases, and the region joining them spans 17 bases. With regard to this clone: The specificity of this receptor is unknown. It has no much larger one-base neighbor in the sample; base qualities were not kept.

The CDR3 regions of human TCRbeta chains were analyzed by immunosequencing. The authors' analysis ran thus. Repertoire TCRs were checked for matches against a reference library of SARS-CoV-2-specific TCRs that had been generated using the MIRA antigen-specificity platform. Breadth was defined as the fraction of unique TCRs that were SARS-CoV-2-associated. Depth was defined as the fraction of total T cells that were SARS-CoV-2-associated. Using the MIRA data, each spike-specific TCR was mapped to the spike region that the TCR reacts to and placed in a CD4 or CD8 class. Log10-transformed breadth and depth values were compared by one-way ANOVA with Sidak's multiple comparisons tests. The table was pulled from immuneACCESS by TCRdb, which kept in-frame rearrangements only. Such tables lose some clones; where checked, under half of the loss comes from unresolved V genes, and the rest has no known cause. That table gives V, J and clone size, and the DNA gave D and trimming. This sample has about 88,000 clones in its table, and less than 90% of those were observed once. In total, the top ten clones hold approximately 5% of the sample.

The sample's time point label, decoded: about 28 days (+/-7) after the second vaccine dose. AZD1222 recipients with second doses at about 4 weeks or about 12 weeks were pooled, because spike-specific TCR depth and breadth did not differ between schedules. Samples from vaccinated people were obtained from the UK trials COV001 and COV002, which included a single-blind randomized controlled phase 2/3 trial of AZD1222 (ChAdOx1 nCoV-19) in healthy adults. For TCRbeta chain sequencing, PBMC samples were collected from trial participants at day 0 and at day 28 after the second dose. Sequenced material: peripheral blood, taken 28 days after the second AZD1222 dose. The chain employs TRBV7-2 and TRBJ2-4, with the D gene not clear enough to name. The sequence came from an adult who received the AZD1222 COVID-19 vaccine. In nucleotides, the sequence is TGTGCCAGCAGCCCTCAGTTCTCCCGTGGCAAAAACATTCAGTACTTC. Its coded protein is CASSPQFSRGKNIQYF.